The entry that follows covers one TCR beta chain sequence. The antigen it binds to is not known. It has no much larger one-base neighbor in the sample; base qualities were not kept. These data are taken from a study of cytomegalovirus exposure and HLA in healthy donors listed by TCRdb under 2017. At the level of the whole study: According to an earlier analysis of several hundred of the donors, about 179 million T cells yielded roughly 100 million unique TCR beta sequences and 276 Gb of sequence data. Around 320 gigabases of sequencing data and 78 million or so unique TCR sequences were included in an early release covering about 620 HLA-typed donors. Of the 398 genotyped donors, less than 85% were placed in the genetic ancestry cluster associated with self-reported Caucasian donors. The study aimed to test whether signatures of past pathogen exposure could be identified by cataloging public T cell receptors. The T cell repertoires of 550 to 850 subjects were profiled by immunosequencing and related to cytomegalovirus serostatus. A separate validation cohort of roughly 130 different subjects was used in addition to the roughly 620-subject first cohort. To predict cytomegalovirus infection status, the study combined high-throughput TCR immunosequencing, statistical association of individual TCRs with disease status, and machine learning. A later analysis re-examined previously published TCR beta repertoires from more than 550 donors and added high-resolution HLA genotyping to investigate patterns of TCR occurrence. The later analysis used no new phenotypic data to find candidate immune exposures, relying instead on TCR beta sequences and their occurrence across donors. An earlier analysis of more than 450 of the donors used high-throughput TCR beta sequencing to judge whether each TCR beta V gene segment behaved as functional or pseudogenic. Alongside the repertoire data, information on donor age, sex, ethnicity and CMV serostatus was compiled. A later genetic analysis used genome-wide SNP genotypes for about 65% of the 666 donors, treating that subset as a discovery cohort. All discovery cohort repertoires had been generated on a single sequencing platform. Both class I and class II loci were covered by HLA typing, at four-digit resolution. The number of typed donors differed by locus: about 620-640 for A, B, C, DRB1 and DQB1; roughly 510 for DQA1; 606 for DPA1; and about 450 for DPB1. Because of strong linkage in the cohort, five DR-DQ haplotypes were treated as single units for association and clustering. Among roughly 400 genotyped donors of the cohort, an average of around 250,000 unique TCR beta nucleotide sequences was sequenced per donor, of which roughly 18% were non-productive.

The cohort was made up of several hundred healthy bone marrow donors. At the time of sampling, all cohort members were nominally healthy, though unrecorded immune exposures were likely present. The donor tested CMV seronegative, placing the donor among the 300 to 450 seronegative members of the cohort. Each donor provided a peripheral blood sample, and peripheral blood mononuclear cells were used for TCR beta sequencing. The Qiagen DNeasy Blood Extraction Kit was used to extract genomic DNA from the blood cell samples. Library preparation employed the immunoSEQ multiplex PCR assay. A mixture of 60 forward primers for TCR Vbeta segments and 13 reverse primers for TCR Jbeta segments was used in the multiplex PCR. The CDR3 region of rearranged TCR beta genes was amplified from genomic DNA with a multiplex PCR assay. The amplified TCR beta libraries were sequenced on the Illumina HiSeq System as 87-base-pair reads. For the original study's pipeline: A later analysis tallied roughly 80 million unique TCR beta chains across the 666 repertoires, and some 12 million of those chains were shared by two or more donors. To remove PCR and sequencing errors, raw reads were error-corrected and collapsed into unique sequences using a nearest-neighbor algorithm that merged closely related sequences. To assign V, D and J gene segments, CDR3 sequences were aligned to IMGT reference sequences. Each retained sequence needed at least a six-nucleotide match to both a V gene segment and a J gene segment. Rearrangements were called productive when the CDR3 lacked stop codons and stayed in frame with V and J; all others were non-productive. CDR3 was defined by IMGT convention, running from the second conserved V-encoded cysteine to the conserved J-encoded phenylalanine. In an earlier analysis of approximately 590 of the donors, sequences lacking an unambiguous match to a single V gene segment were excluded. An earlier analysis of over 450 of the donors classified V segments as functional when productive rearrangements were above 56.7% and as segregating when the standard deviation between donors was above 5%. A statistical classification framework was developed to diagnose cytomegalovirus status using the catalog of TCR beta chain sequences. In a later analysis, TCR nucleotide sequences were compared against IMGT/GENE-DB human TR gene sequences so that V and J genes could be assigned. The TCRdist pipeline was used in a later analysis to assign CDR3 sequences and most-parsimonious VDJ recombination scenarios. In a later analysis, each TCR beta chain was defined by its CDR3 amino acid sequence together with its V-gene family, and reads without a unique V-gene family were excluded. To address suspected cross-contamination and a sequencing artifact, a later analysis removed around 600 highly shared, low-generation-probability nucleotide sequences. For each public chain, a later analysis derived a clonal expansion index from normalized ranks of inferred template counts within each repertoire. Generation probabilities in a later analysis came from a VDJ recombination model fitted to out-of-frame rearrangements, and those results were checked against IGoR. A later analysis scored TCR-TCR, TCR-HLA and TCR-CMV co-occurrence with hypergeometric tests, applying a repertoire-size bias correction to TCR pairs. A later analysis estimated false discovery rates by permuting HLA or CMV assignments 20 times. In a later analysis, co-occurring TCRs were grouped with DBSCAN, and TCRdist sequence similarity was added when clustering was performed within HLA-allele-positive subsets. Co-occurrence clustering excluded repertoires with fewer than 30,000 or more than 120,000 public chains, plus five with anomalous nucleotide sharing. Not all clones reach the TCRdb copy of this immuneACCESS table, which keeps in-frame sequences only. Checked studies attribute under half of the gap to unresolved V genes and leave the rest unexplained. V, J and clone size were drawn from that table, and D and trimming were deduced from the DNA. The sample includes 150,000 to 200,000 clones, with roughly 80% observed a single time. The top ten hold 3% to 3.5% of the sample.

Broader findings and caveats from the paper: Assigning TCR associations to individual alleles was difficult when HLA alleles, especially DR and DQ, strongly co-occurred. Cytomegalovirus status was reported to be diagnosed by the classifier with high specificity and sensitivity in both the original and validation cohorts. In a later analysis, HLA-associated TCR beta chains were found to be more clonally expanded and to have lower generation probabilities than equally common non-associated chains. V-gene and J-gene trimming of TCR beta chains was associated with a missense DCLRE1C variant in a later genetic analysis, and the association was replicated in an independent cohort. In an earlier analysis of more than 500 of the donors, most TCR beta V segments appeared in productive rearrangements about 90% or about 30% of the time, broadly matching IMGT annotations. While some public TCRs were present in many individuals, most TCR sequences turned up only very rarely across donors. A cluster of highly shared sequence variants was judged likely to represent a technical artifact of the sequencing pipeline. In the study, some 180 TCR beta chains were listed as associated with cytomegalovirus. Compared with the roughly 720-donor mean, donors in an Asian-associated ancestry cluster had fewer N-insertions in productive TCRs, according to a later genetic analysis. Three of the identified cytomegalovirus-associated TCR beta chains were confirmed in vitro to be specific for cytomegalovirus antigens. A later analysis found that most CMV-associated TCR beta chains appeared HLA-restricted, with HLA associations seemingly driven largely by CMV exposure. HLA typing was unavailable for some donors at each locus, so association tests used only the typed subset. A later analysis associated about 16,000 TCR beta sequences with specific HLA alleles at a false discovery rate of 0.05. According to a later analysis, parvovirus B19, influenza, CMV and Epstein-Barr virus appeared linked to several top co-occurrence clusters. The cohort was sequenced for TCR beta chains only, and without alpha or paired-chain data the features that could be detected were limited. Linkage disequilibrium might explain the correlated functional status among segregating V segments, but an unknown experimental factor could not be ruled out. Immune exposure information for the cohort was limited to CMV serostatus. Seventeen rarely observed V segments, including chromosome 9 orphons, were excluded from the earlier analysis of several hundred of the donors because counts were too low. Presence/absence analyses assumed roughly uniform sequencing depth across donors, an assumption that may not hold. In a later analysis, the rate of TCR association differed among HLA loci, with DRB1 alleles having the most associated TCRs and HLA-C alleles having the fewest. A further reported finding was that TCR beta sequences accurately predicted the HLA-A and HLA-B alleles for most subjects in the first cohort. It was suggested by the authors that the approach could potentially be generalized to other disease states and immunological phenotypes.

The receptor's source is a female donor in good health and CMV-seronegative. Sequenced input: PBMCs.

The bases are TGTGCCAGCAGCTTCGGTACAGGGGGTCAAGAGACCCAGTACTTC. This codes for CASSFGTGGQETQYF. The V and J genes are TRBV5-4 and TRBJ2-5, and TRBD1 aligns with 8 junction nucleotides. From the cysteine through the phenylalanine, the CDR3 covers 15 amino acids. Only the CDR3 DNA is retained, 45 bases long and in frame from the first base. From the germline V gene (reference sequence), CDR1 is SGHNT and CDR2 is YYREEE. Unmatched junction bases come to 5, with V trimmed by 2 bases and J by 2 bases.